The 30 T cell receptor beta chains below all came from one sample that was sequenced in a study of blood T cell repertoires in COVID-19. Profiled with immunoSEQ multiplex PCR; TCRdb holds only in-frame clones, not every one. This table has under 250,000 clones, 65% to 85% appearing once. Sequencing used peripheral blood. Receptors were obtained from a woman in her twenties or thirties who had recovered from COVID-19.

The chain uses TRBV27 and TRBJ2-3, with no clear D. V was trimmed by 5 bases and J by 4 bases, leaving 22 bases between them. The CDR3 extends over 17 amino acids. Germline-derived CDR1 and CDR2 are MNHEY and SMNVEV (reference sequence). CDR3 bases: TGTGCCAGCAGTCAAGCCGGCGGCGTAGCATTACCAGATACGCAGTATTTT. This sequence encodes CASSQAGGVALPDTQYF.

V usage is TRBV13 and J usage is TRBJ1-2; TRBD1 matches 7 bases. Germline V gene sequence: CDR1 PRHDT, CDR2 FYEKMQ (reference sequence). The CDR3 contains 12 residues. V trimming: 8 bases; J trimming: 3 bases; junction bases outside the gene matches: 3. CDR3 amino acids: CASSDRDYGYTF. In nucleotides, the CDR3 is TGTGCCAGCTCTGACAGGGACTATGGCTACACCTTC.

V and J are TRBV5-1 and TRBJ2-6; the D gene is possibly TRBD1 (6 bases). CDR1 and CDR2 (germline): SGHRS, YFSETQ. The CDR3 runs 16 residues. Trimming stripped 3 bases from V and 4 bases from J, with 14 bases between. The CDR3 loop reads CASSYSGAVGANVLTF. The DNA of the CDR3 is TGCGCCAGCAGCTATTCAGGGGCCGTGGGGGCCAACGTCCTGACTTTC. The variable domain in full, completed from reference TRBV5-1 and TRBJ2-6, reads KAGVTQTPRYLIKTRGQQVTLSCSPISGHRSVSWYQQTPGQGLQFLFEYFSETQRNKGNFPGRFSGRQFSNSRSEMNVSTLELGDSALYLCASSYSGAVGANVLTFGAGSRLTVL.

This clone was seen only once. The genes are TRBV28 and TRBJ1-1; 8 bases match TRBD1. V gave up 2 bases and J gave up 0 bases; unmatched junction bases: 8. CDR1 MDHEN and CDR2 SYDVKM come from the germline V gene. The CDR3 spans 17 residues. The CDR3 reads CASSLIQGVGMNTEAFF. The DNA of the CDR3 is TGTGCCAGCAGTTTAATACAGGGGGTCGGCATGAACACTGAAGCTTTCTTT.

The chain links TRBV7-3 to TRBJ1-2; D may be TRBD1 (6 bases). The CDR3 sequence is 15 residues long. The germline V gene has CDR1 SGHTA and CDR2 FQGTGA. V was clipped by 5 bases and J by 4 bases, with 17 bases between them. The CDR3 DNA reads TGTGCCAGCAGCCTACATGCAGGGGTTGGCTATGGCTACACCTTC. Its protein product is CASSLHAGVGYGYTF. Looking up the rest from reference TRBV7-3 and TRBJ1-2 gives the full variable domain: GAGVSQTPSNKVTEKGKYVELRCDPISGHTALYWYRQSLGQGPEFLIYFQGTGAADDSGLPNDRFFAVRPEGSVSTLKIQRTERGDSAVYLCASSLHAGVGYGYTFGSGTRLTVV.

This clone was seen only a few times. This chain links TRBV28 with TRBJ2-5; 12 bases map to TRBD2. With 6 bases clipped from V and 5 bases from J, the junction kept 10 bases outside the gene matches. Germline loops: CDR1 MDHEN, CDR2 SYDVKM. This CDR3 is built from 16 residues. The CDR3: CASSQTSGSGGETQYF. CDR3 nucleotides: TGTGCCAGCAGCCAGACTAGCGGGAGTGGGGGGGAGACCCAGTACTTC. Supplemented by reference TRBV28 and TRBJ2-5, the full variable domain reads DVKVTQSSRYLVKRTGEKVFLECVQDMDHENMFWYRQDPGLGLRLIYFSYDVKMKEKGDIPEGYSVSREKKERFSLILESASTNQTSMYLCASSQTSGSGGETQYFGPGTRLLVL.

The J gene is TRBJ2-1, the V gene TRBV3-1 (or the pseudogene TRBV3-2), with 9 bases aligning to TRBD1. After removal of 5 bases from V and 6 bases from J, the junction contained 8 bases not matched to a gene. This CDR3 is built from 15 residues. Germline CDR1 and CDR2: LGHDT and YNNKEL (reference sequence). The CDR3 DNA is TGTGCCAGCAGCTTTGGGACAGGGAGGTTCAATGAGCAGTTCTTC. Its translation is CASSFGTGRFNEQFF.

The chain joins TRBV6-5 to TRBJ2-7, with 10 bases matching TRBD1. V trimming: 2 bases; J trimming: 2 bases; junction bases outside the gene matches: 3. The germline gives CDR1 MNHEY, CDR2 SVGAGI. The CDR3 runs to 15 residues. CDR3 DNA sequence: TGTGCCAGCAGTTACGCCGGGACAGGGGCCTACGAGCAGTACTTC. Translating gives CASSYAGTGAYEQYF.

The chain carries TRBV9 and TRBJ2-1; 13 bases agree with TRBD2. The V gene end was trimmed by 4 bases and the J gene end by 7 bases; junction bases not matched to a gene: 11. This CDR3 comprises 17 residues. Germline V gene lookup returns CDR1 SGDLS and CDR2 YYNGEE. This CDR3 reads CASSPSGGTSGKNEQFF. CDR3 in DNA: TGTGCCAGCAGCCCCAGTGGAGGGACTAGCGGGAAAAATGAGCAGTTCTTC. Combining the CDR3 with reference TRBV9 and TRBJ2-1 gives the whole variable domain DSGVTQTPKHLITATGQRVTLRCSPRSGDLSVYWYQQSLDQGLQFLIQYYNGEERAKGNILERFSAQQFPDLHSELNLSSLELGDSALYFCASSPSGGTSGKNEQFFGPGTRLTVL.

The J gene is TRBJ2-5, the V gene TRBV6-5; 9 nucleotides line up with TRBD2. This CDR3 spans 15 amino acids. The V segment lost 6 bases and the J segment 4 bases; nucleotides outside the gene matches: 9. The germline CDR1 and CDR2 sequences are MNHEY and SVGAGI. The CDR3 protein is CASRPQLLAGETQYF. The CDR3 bases are TGTGCCAGCAGGCCTCAGCTACTAGCGGGAGAGACCCAGTACTTC.

The V call is TRBV10-1, the J call TRBJ2-2; 7 nucleotides align to TRBD1. This CDR3 has 14 residues. Germline-derived CDR1 and CDR2 are WNHNN and SYGVQD (reference sequence). J was trimmed by 7 bases and V by 3 bases; bases with no gene match: 5. The CDR3 nucleotides are TGCGCCAGCAGTGAACAGGGGTCGTACGGGGAGCTGTTTTTT. As protein: CASSEQGSYGELFF.

The rearrangement uses TRBV3-1 (or the pseudogene TRBV3-2) and TRBJ1-1; a weak D match, TRBD1 (6 bases). Trimming shortened V by 6 bases and J by 5 bases, and 16 bases separated the two germline ends. The CDR3 totals 14 residues. Germline loops: CDR1 LGHDT, CDR2 YNNKEL (reference sequence). The CDR3 bases are TGTGCCAGCAGTCGGCAGGGGAGGGATACTGAAGCTTTCTTT. Translating it yields CASSRQGRDTEAFF.

The V and J genes are TRBV9 and TRBJ1-6, with D maybe TRBD1 (6 bases). V shed 0 bases and J shed 7 bases, with 11 bases lying between them. CDR1 and CDR2 from the germline V gene are SGDLS and YYNGEE. The CDR3 totals 15 residues. In DNA, the CDR3 is TGTGCCAGCAGCGTAGTGGGGGCAGCGAATTCACCCCTCCACTTT. This sequence encodes CASSVVGAANSPLHF.

On this clone: The junction does not match germline at one end; this may be a read error. The chain recombines TRBV7-9 with TRBJ2-1, with D unresolved. Looked up from germline, CDR1 is SEHNR and CDR2 is FQNEAQ (reference sequence). The CDR3 extends over 13 amino acids. CDR3 loop: CASSFISYNEQFF. The CDR3 nucleotides read TGTGCCAGCAGCTTCATCTCCTATAATGAGCAGTTCTTC.

The chain employs TRBV24-1 and TRBJ2-7; TRBD1 matches 8 bases. Per the germline V gene, CDR1 is KGHDR and CDR2 is SFDVKD. Trimming took 9 bases from V and 2 from J; bases not matched to a gene: 11. The length of the CDR3 is 15 residues. The CDR3 loop reads CATHFRDRIPYEQYF. The CDR3 coding sequence is TGTGCCACCCATTTCCGGGACAGGATTCCCTACGAGCAGTACTTC.

The chain has TRBV6-2 or TRBV6-3 and TRBJ1-5; TRBD1 might be the D (5 bases). The CDR3 is 15 amino acids. Trimming stripped 4 bases from V and 3 bases from J, with 13 bases between. Germline V gene data show CDR1 as MNHEY and CDR2 as SVGEGT. This CDR3 reads CASSFTGGPNQPQHF. DNA for the CDR3: TGTGCCAGCAGTTTCACGGGGGGTCCCAATCAGCCCCAGCATTTT.

The V call is TRBV10-2, the J call TRBJ2-2; D is possibly TRBD1 (6 bases). Germline V lookup: CDR1 WSHSY, CDR2 SAAADI. This CDR3 contains 15 residues. Trimming removed 4 bases at V and 0 bases at J, with 9 bases between. CDR3 sequence reads: CASSGQESNTGELFF. CDR3 bases: TGCGCCAGCAGTGGACAGGAATCGAACACCGGGGAGCTGTTTTTT.

J is TRBJ2-2 and V is TRBV5-1; D is undetermined. With 1 base removed from V and 0 bases from J, the gap between germline ends came to 4 bases. Germline assignment: CDR1 SGHRS and CDR2 YFSETQ. This CDR3 region has 14 residues. CDR3 bases: TGCGCCAGCAGCTTGTTAGCGAACACCGGGGAGCTGTTTTTT. It codes for CASSLLANTGELFF. The full variable domain, its missing parts supplied by reference TRBV5-1 and TRBJ2-2, is KAGVTQTPRYLIKTRGQQVTLSCSPISGHRSVSWYQQTPGQGLQFLFEYFSETQRNKGNFPGRFSGRQFSNSRSEMNVSTLELGDSALYLCASSLLANTGELFFGEGSRLTVL.

This chain joins TRBV27 and TRBJ2-1; unclear D gene. V gave up 3 bases and J gave up 0 bases, with 9 bases separating them. From germline, CDR1 is MNHEY and CDR2 SMNVEV (reference sequence). CDR3 length: 15 residues. The CDR3, as DNA: TGTGCCAGCAGTTTCCCCTTCAGCTCCTACAATGAGCAGTTCTTC. Its translation: CASSFPFSSYNEQFF.

The chain carries TRBV6-5 and TRBJ2-3, with TRBD2 identical over 11 bases. With V trimmed by 6 bases and J by 1 base, 3 bases remained unmatched. The germline gives CDR1 MNHEY, CDR2 SVGAGI. The CDR3 loop spans 15 amino acids. In DNA form, the CDR3 reads TGTGCCAGCAGCGCGGGACTAGCGGGCACAGATACGCAGTATTTT. Translating gives CASSAGLAGTDTQYF.

Here the CDR3 DNA reads TGTGCCAGCAGCCAGGGGACAGGGAGCACCGGGGAGCTGTTTTTT. This codes for CASSQGTGSTGELFF. This chain uses TRBV3-1 (or the pseudogene TRBV3-2) with TRBJ2-2; 9 nucleotides agree with TRBD1. The ends lost 3 bases at V and 4 bases at J; junction bases unmatched: 3. The CDR3 has 15 residues. Germline assignment: CDR1 LGHDT and CDR2 YNNKEL (reference sequence).

This chain connects TRBV28 to TRBJ2-7; TRBD2 might be the D (5 bases). V lost 4 bases, J lost 3 bases, and 10 bases lay in between. CDR3 length: 13 residues. Germline values: CDR1 MDHEN, CDR2 SYDVKM. CDR3 amino acids: CASSSVDFYEQYF. DNA for the CDR3: TGTGCCAGCAGTTCAGTGGACTTCTACGAGCAGTACTTC.

The gene calls are TRBV7-3 and TRBJ1-1, with 10 bases identical to TRBD1. The V gene end was trimmed by 4 bases and the J gene end by 8 bases; junction bases not matched to a gene: 10. The CDR3 totals 15 residues. Germline lookup yields CDR1 SGHTA and CDR2 FQGTGA. For the CDR3, the DNA is TGTGCCAGCAGCTACCGGGGGACAGGGGCGCGAGAAGCTTTCTTT. It codes for CASSYRGTGAREAFF. Together with reference TRBV7-3 and TRBJ1-1, the CDR3 gives the full variable domain: GAGVSQTPSNKVTEKGKYVELRCDPISGHTALYWYRQSLGQGPEFLIYFQGTGAADDSGLPNDRFFAVRPEGSVSTLKIQRTERGDSAVYLCASSYRGTGAREAFFGQGTRLTVV.

This clone was found once. The chain has TRBV5-1 and TRBJ2-7; D might be TRBD2 (6 bases). Germline V gene sequence: CDR1 SGHRS, CDR2 YFSETQ. CDR3 length: 16 residues. Trimming left V 1 base short and J 3 bases short, with 17 bases between. The CDR3 region is CASSLIAEGANYEQYF. CDR3 nucleotides: TGCGCCAGCAGCTTGATAGCGGAGGGCGCAAACTACGAGCAGTACTTC.

The chain joins TRBV6-4 to TRBJ1-2; a possible D gene is TRBD1 (6 bases). Germline values: CDR1 MRHNA, CDR2 SNTAGT. This CDR3 comprises 15 residues. Trimming cost V 6 bases and J 7 bases, with 21 bases left between them. The CDR3 coding sequence is TGTGCCAGCAGCCTGGATACAGGGAAATCTGGTGGCTACACCTTC. Translation: CASSLDTGKSGGYTF.

The table lists this clone with a count of one. The J gene is TRBJ1-2, the V gene TRBV6-1, with 11 bases matching TRBD1. CDR1 MNHNS and CDR2 SASEGT come from the germline V gene. The trim removed 3 bases at V and 4 bases at J, leaving 4 bases unmatched. The CDR3 runs to 15 residues. CDR3: CASSEGTGGVYGYTF. For the CDR3, the DNA is TGTGCCAGCAGTGAGGGGACAGGGGGGGTCTATGGCTACACCTTC.

V is TRBV5-1 and J is TRBJ2-1, with TRBD2 as a possible D gene (5 bases). V lost 2 bases to trimming and J lost 3 bases, with 9 bases between them. CDR1 is SGHRS and CDR2 is YFSETQ in the germline V gene. This CDR3 is 14 amino acids long. CDR3 coding DNA: TGCGCCAGCAGCTTCCAGGACTTCTACAATGAGCAGTTCTTC. As protein: CASSFQDFYNEQFF.

This rearrangement joins TRBV28 to TRBJ2-4; D gene unclear. This CDR3 is built from 19 residues. Germline V gene lookup returns CDR1 MDHEN and CDR2 SYDVKM. With 2 bases removed from V and 0 bases from J, the gap between germline ends came to 20 bases. The CDR3 region has the DNA TGTGCCAGCAGTTTACCCTCCCGACTGCTTAAACTAGCCAAAAACATTCAGTACTTC. This encodes CASSLPSRLLKLAKNIQYF. The full variable domain, in which reference TRBV28 and TRBJ2-4 provide the parts outside the CDR3, is DVKVTQSSRYLVKRTGEKVFLECVQDMDHENMFWYRQDPGLGLRLIYFSYDVKMKEKGDIPEGYSVSREKKERFSLILESASTNQTSMYLCASSLPSRLLKLAKNIQYFGAGTRLSVL.

The rearrangement links TRBV15 to TRBJ2-5; 13 positions match TRBD2. Germline CDR1 and CDR2: LNHNV and YYDKDF (reference sequence). The CDR3 spans 18 residues. Losses at the gene ends were 4 bases for V and 0 bases for J; bases not matched to a gene: 8. The CDR3 loop is CATSMGTSGENYQETQYF. The CDR3, as DNA: TGTGCCACCAGCATGGGGACTAGCGGGGAGAACTACCAAGAGACCCAGTACTTC. Full variable domain (remainder filled in from reference TRBV15 and TRBJ2-5): DAMVIQNPRYQVTQFGKPVTLSCSQTLNHNVMYWYQQKSSQAPKLLFHYYDKDFNNEADTPDNFQSRRPNTSFCFLDIRSPGLGDTAMYLCATSMGTSGENYQETQYFGPGTRLLVL.

The V gene is TRBV3-1 (or the pseudogene TRBV3-2), the J gene TRBJ1-2; TRBD1 aligns across 7 bases. Germline V lookup: CDR1 LGHDT, CDR2 YNNKEL (reference sequence). The CDR3 runs 15 residues. Trimming at V came to 1 base and at J to 4 bases, leaving 6 bases not matched to a gene. The CDR3 protein is CASSQGGQVIYGYTF. The CDR3 bases are TGTGCCAGCAGCCAAGGCGGACAGGTAATCTATGGCTACACCTTC.